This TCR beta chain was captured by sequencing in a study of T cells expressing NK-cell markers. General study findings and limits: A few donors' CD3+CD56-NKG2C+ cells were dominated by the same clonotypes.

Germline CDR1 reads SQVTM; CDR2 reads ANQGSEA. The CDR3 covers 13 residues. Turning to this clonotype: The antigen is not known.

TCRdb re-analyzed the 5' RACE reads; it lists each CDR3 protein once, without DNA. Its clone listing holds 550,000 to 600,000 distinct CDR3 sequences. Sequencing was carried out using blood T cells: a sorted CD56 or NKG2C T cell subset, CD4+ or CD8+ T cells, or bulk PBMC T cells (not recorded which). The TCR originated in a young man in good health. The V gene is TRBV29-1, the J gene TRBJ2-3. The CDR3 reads CRVLLPHTDTQYF.